The 30 T cell receptor beta chains below were found in one sample sequenced in a study of cytomegalovirus exposure and HLA in healthy donors. The primer mix had 60 Vbeta and 13 Jbeta primers. Assay: immunoSEQ multiplex PCR; the TCRdb copy retains only in-frame clones and omits some. The sample includes 100,000 to 150,000 clones, 81% of them seen just once. The sample taken for sequencing was PBMCs. The receptors originated from a man aged 18 to 29 in good health and CMV-seronegative.

The chain uses TRBV18 and TRBJ1-6, with 7 nucleotides matching TRBD1. V dropped 5 bases and J dropped 8; count of bases not matched to a gene: 3. The CDR3 covers 13 residues. Germline V gene data show CDR1 as KGHSH and CDR2 as LQKENI. In DNA, the CDR3 is TGTGCCAGCTCAAGAACAGGGGATTCACCCCTCCACTTT. The encoded protein is CASSRTGDSPLHF.

The chain has TRBV7-2 and TRBJ2-2; 11 bases fit TRBD2. Germline-derived CDR1 and CDR2 are SGHTA and FQGNSA. Trimming cost V 4 bases and J 7 bases; bases outside gene matches: 14. The CDR3 is 18 amino acids. CDR3 in amino acids: CASSSARLAGRRGGELFF. As DNA, the CDR3 is TGTGCCAGCAGCTCCGCCCGACTAGCGGGGAGGAGGGGCGGGGAGCTGTTTTTT.

The V gene is TRBV29-1, the J gene TRBJ1-1; the match to TRBD1 covers 9 bases. CDR1 and CDR2 from the germline V gene are SQVTM and ANQGSEA. The junction had 10 bases not matched to a gene; V was cut back by 7 bases and J by 4 bases. The CDR3 runs to 14 residues. CDR3 coding DNA: TGCAGCGGGGGACAGGGTGGGGGAGGCACTGAAGCTTTCTTT. It encodes CSGGQGGGGTEAFF.

The sample holds one count of this clone. The chain recombines TRBV6-5 with TRBJ1-5, with D maybe TRBD1 (5 bases). The CDR3 extends over 16 amino acids. Looked up from germline, CDR1 is MNHEY and CDR2 is SVGAGI. The V end lost 0 bases, the J end lost 5 bases, and 14 bases lay between the germline ends. CDR3 bases: TGTGCCAGCAGTTACTCGAGCAGCGGGGGGTATCAGCCCCAGCATTTT. This gives the protein CASSYSSSGGYQPQHF.

The V gene is TRBV11-1, the J gene TRBJ1-2, with D possibly TRBD1 on 6 matching bases. Germline assignment: CDR1 SGHAT and CDR2 FQDESV (reference sequence). V was pared by 1 base and J by 8 bases, with 14 bases between. CDR3 length: 14 residues. CDR3 loop: CASSLVGGTDGYTF. The CDR3 DNA reads TGTGCCAGCAGCTTAGTAGGGGGTACGGACGGCTACACCTTC.

Only a few counts were recorded for this clone. The genes are TRBV5-4 and TRBJ1-1, with D maybe TRBD1 (5 bases). Per the germline V gene, CDR1 is SGHNT and CDR2 is YYREEE (reference sequence). The length of the CDR3 is 14 residues. V lost 1 base and J lost 5, with 12 bases in between. CDR3 in amino acids: CASSLKGVETEAFF. The CDR3 DNA sequence: TGTGCCAGCAGCTTGAAAGGGGTAGAGACTGAAGCTTTCTTT.

The chain joins TRBV7-8 to TRBJ2-4; a weak D match, TRBD2 (5 bases). Deletions cut 4 bases from V and 9 bases from J, with 16 bases between. The CDR3 covers 14 residues. Germline lookup yields CDR1 SGHVS and CDR2 FQNEAQ. The CDR3 region has the DNA TGTGCCAGCAGCTCTCTGAGGGATTTGGTCATTCAGTACTTC. It encodes CASSSLRDLVIQYF.

This chain uses TRBV11-2 with TRBJ1-5, with TRBD1 matching over 8 bases. Germline V gene data show CDR1 as SGHAT and CDR2 as FQNNGV. Unmatched junction bases numbered 4, after V lost 3 bases and J lost 6 bases. CDR3 length equals 14 residues. CDR3 region: CASSLGTGGQPQHF. Written as DNA, the CDR3 is TGTGCCAGCAGCTTGGGGACAGGTGGTCAGCCCCAGCATTTT.

The chain employs TRBV6-6 and TRBJ1-6; possibly TRBD1 for D (6 bases). The CDR3 is made up of 16 amino acids. Germline V gene lookup returns CDR1 MNHNY and CDR2 SVGAGI (reference sequence). The V end lost 1 base, the J end lost 6 bases, and 13 bases lay between the germline ends. The CDR3 region has the DNA TGTGCCAGCAGTTACTACTCCCTAGGGGGTAATTCACCCCTCCACTTT. Protein product: CASSYYSLGGNSPLHF.

For the CDR3, the DNA is TGTGCCAGCAGCTTAACCCCGCAAGGGGATTCACCCCTCCACTTT. The encoded protein is CASSLTPQGDSPLHF. The V call is TRBV7-9, the J call TRBJ1-6; TRBD1 might be the D (5 bases). Trimming cost V 2 bases and J 8 bases, with 13 bases left between them. The CDR3 runs to 15 residues. Germline V lookup: CDR1 SEHNR, CDR2 FQNEAQ (reference sequence).

This clone was counted a single time. The gene calls are TRBV19 and TRBJ1-2; TRBD1 aligns across 7 bases. Germline-derived CDR1 and CDR2 are LNHDA and SQIVND (reference sequence). Trimming removed 6 bases from V and 3 bases from J; junction bases left unmatched: 7. CDR3 length equals 14 residues. CDR3 bases: TGTGCCAGTAGGGATACAGGGGCGGACTATGGCTACACCTTC. This sequence encodes CASRDTGADYGYTF. Based on the CDR3 plus reference TRBV19 and TRBJ1-2, the full variable domain is DGGITQSPKYLFRKEGQNVTLSCEQNLNHDAMYWYRQDPGQGLRLIYYSQIVNDFQKGDIAEGYSVSREKKESFPLTVTSAQKNPTAFYLCASRDTGADYGYTFGSGTRLTVV.

The chain carries TRBV5-1 and TRBJ1-1; D call uncertain. There are 13 residues in the CDR3. CDR1 is SGHRS and CDR2 is YFSETQ in the germline V gene. V lost 5 bases and J 1 base, leaving 9 bases between the germline ends. CDR3: CASRMGENTEAFF. The DNA for the CDR3 is TGCGCCAGCAGAATGGGCGAGAACACTGAAGCTTTCTTT.

This chain joins TRBV10-2 and TRBJ2-5; TRBD2 matches 12 bases. J was trimmed by 6 bases and V by 3 bases; bases with no gene match: 5. CDR3 length equals 15 residues. Germline loops: CDR1 WSHSY, CDR2 SAAADI. CDR3 sequence: CASSDPLAGGQTQYF. CDR3 in DNA: TGCGCCAGCAGTGACCCACTAGCGGGGGGACAGACCCAGTACTTC.

This clone appeared a few times. V and J are TRBV7-3 and TRBJ2-2; D is ambiguous. V was cut by 1 base and J by 7 bases, with 7 bases left in between. The length of the CDR3 is 13 residues. The germline V gene encodes CDR1 SGHTA and CDR2 FQGTGA. This CDR3 is CASSLNGRGELFF. CDR3 nucleotides: TGTGCCAGCAGCTTAAATGGGCGCGGGGAGCTGTTTTTT.

This clone was observed once. The chain uses TRBV5-1 and TRBJ2-7; D may be TRBD2 (6 bases). Germline loops: CDR1 SGHRS, CDR2 YFSETQ. The CDR3 runs 15 residues. Trimming removed 1 base from V and 4 bases from J, with 15 bases in between. As DNA, the CDR3 is TGCGCCAGCAGCTTGAAGTCAGAGGGGACTTACGAGCAGTACTTC. Translation: CASSLKSEGTYEQYF.

The chain couples TRBV7-2 to TRBJ2-2, with a possible D match to TRBD1 (6 bases). This CDR3 has 16 residues. Germline CDR1 and CDR2: SGHTA and FQGNSA. The ends were cut back, 7 bases at V and 6 bases at J, with 21 bases in the middle. The CDR3 DNA follows: TGTGCCAGCAATAGGGGGACCGGGGTCTCACCCGGGGAGCTGTTTTTT. Encoded protein: CASNRGTGVSPGELFF. The entire variable domain, with the rest obtained from reference TRBV7-2 and TRBJ2-2, is as follows: GAGVSQSPSNKVTEKGKDVELRCDPISGHTALYWYRQSLGQGLEFLIYFQGNSAPDKSGLPSDRFSAERTGGSVSTLTIQRTQQEDSAVYLCASNRGTGVSPGELFFGEGSRLTVL.

The V call is TRBV5-5, the J call TRBJ1-6, with 9 bases that match TRBD1. V lost 4 bases to trimming and J lost 10 bases; unmatched junction nucleotides: 9. This CDR3 is 15 amino acids long. The V gene's germline CDR1 is SGHKS and CDR2 YYEKEE (reference sequence). The DNA of the CDR3 is TGTGCCAGCAGCCGAGGACGGGACAGGGTATCACCCCTCCACTTT. Translation: CASSRGRDRVSPLHF.

This clone was seen once. The chain links TRBV6-5 to TRBJ1-2; 11 bases fit TRBD1. V dropped 2 bases and J dropped 5; count of bases not matched to a gene: 4. CDR3 size: 15 residues. From germline, CDR1 is MNHEY and CDR2 SVGAGI. The CDR3 sequence is CASSYQGQGEYGYTF. As DNA, the CDR3 is TGTGCCAGCAGTTACCAGGGACAGGGGGAATATGGCTACACCTTC.

The genes are TRBV5-4 and TRBJ1-1; tentatively, D is TRBD1 (5 bases). The length of the CDR3 is 15 residues. The ends were cut back, 4 bases at V and 0 bases at J, with 13 bases in the middle. Per germline, CDR1 SGHNT and CDR2 YYREEE (reference sequence). The CDR3 DNA follows: TGTGCCAGCAGCCACAGACAGATCCTGAACACTGAAGCTTTCTTT. Translated, it gives CASSHRQILNTEAFF. Using reference TRBV5-4 and TRBJ1-1 for the parts outside the CDR3, the full variable domain is ETGVTQSPTHLIKTRGQQVTLRCSSQSGHNTVSWYQQALGQGPQFIFQYYREEENGRGNFPPRFSGLQFPNYSSELNVNALELDDSALYLCASSHRQILNTEAFFGQGTRLTVV.

V usage is TRBV18 and J usage is TRBJ2-3; D is uncertain. The CDR3 totals 13 residues. The germline gives CDR1 KGHSH, CDR2 LQKENI. The V gene lost 3 bases and the J gene lost 6 bases, with 10 bases spanning the gap. CDR3 nucleotide sequence: TGTGCCAGCTCACCTCTAAACGGGGATACGCAGTATTTT. It translates to CASSPLNGDTQYF.

The chain couples TRBV6-6 to TRBJ2-5; D is unclear. Germline loops: CDR1 MNHNY, CDR2 SVGAGI (reference sequence). V shed 5 bases and J shed 2 bases, with 3 bases lying between them. The CDR3 consists of 11 residues. The CDR3 coding sequence is TGTGCCAGCAGTCGTCAAGAGACCCAGTACTTC. This gives the protein CASSRQETQYF.

V is TRBV5-1 and J is TRBJ2-3; tentatively, D is TRBD2 (5 bases). V was shortened by 2 bases and J by 2 bases, with 6 bases between the two germline ends. Germline V gene lookup returns CDR1 SGHRS and CDR2 YFSETQ. This CDR3 is 13 amino acids long. The CDR3 loop reads CASSFGITDTQYF. CDR3 DNA: TGCGCCAGCAGCTTCGGGATCACAGATACGCAGTATTTT.

The V gene is TRBV15, the J gene TRBJ1-3, with TRBD1 as a possible D gene (5 bases). The CDR3 covers 15 residues. V dropped 0 bases and J dropped 1 base, with 7 bases sitting between them. Germline loops: CDR1 LNHNV, CDR2 YYDKDF (reference sequence). The CDR3, as DNA: TGTGCCACCAGCAGAGATAGGGGATCTGGAAACACCATATATTTT. This encodes CATSRDRGSGNTIYF.

This clone occurred once. The genes are TRBV5-1 and TRBJ2-1; the match to TRBD2 covers 15 bases. The CDR3 sequence is 17 residues long. V shed 4 bases, J shed 8 bases, and the junction held 10 bases outside the gene matches. The germline V gene encodes CDR1 SGHRS and CDR2 YFSETQ. CDR3 nucleotide sequence: TGCGCCAGCAGCCCAAGGACTAGCGGGGGGGCTCTCGATGAGCAGTTCTTC. Its translation: CASSPRTSGGALDEQFF.

The V and J genes are TRBV10-3 and TRBJ2-5; 15 positions agree with TRBD2. Unmatched junction bases numbered 8, after V lost 10 bases and J lost 5 bases. Germline V lookup: CDR1 ENHRY, CDR2 SYGVKD. This CDR3 comprises 15 residues. CDR3 sequence reads: CATRGLAGGQETQYF. In nucleotides, the CDR3 is TGTGCCACCCGAGGACTAGCGGGGGGGCAGGAGACCCAGTACTTC.

The chain employs TRBV5-1 and TRBJ2-3; TRBD2 matches 12 bases. This CDR3 has 14 residues. Germline V gene lookup returns CDR1 SGHRS and CDR2 YFSETQ. V lost 10 bases to trimming and J lost 5 bases; unmatched junction nucleotides: 8. The CDR3 DNA follows: TGCGCCGGAGCTAGCGGGGGGGCAGGAGATACGCAGTATTTT. Protein: CAGASGGAGDTQYF.

V and J are TRBV2 and TRBJ1-5; 7 positions match TRBD1. The CDR3 contains 15 residues. J was trimmed by 4 bases and V by 4 bases; bases with no gene match: 7. Germline V gene sequence: CDR1 SNHLY, CDR2 FYNNEI. CDR3 DNA: TGTGCCAGCAGTGTGGCGGGACAGTTAAATCAGCCCCAGCATTTT. This translates into CASSVAGQLNQPQHF. The full variable domain, in which reference TRBV2 and TRBJ1-5 provide the parts outside the CDR3, is EPEVTQTPSHQVTQMGQEVILRCVPISNHLYFYWYRQILGQKVEFLVSFYNNEISEKSEIFDDQFSVERPDGSNFTLKIRSTKLEDSAMYFCASSVAGQLNQPQHFGDGTRLSIL.

The gene calls are TRBV2 and TRBJ2-3; 11 nucleotides agree with TRBD2. Germline V CDR1 and CDR2: SNHLY, FYNNEI. There are 14 residues in the CDR3. Trimming at V came to 5 bases and at J to 9 bases, leaving 7 bases not matched to a gene. This CDR3 reads CASSKGLAEETQYF. The CDR3 DNA is TGTGCCAGCAGTAAGGGACTAGCGGAGGAAACGCAGTATTTT.

The genes are TRBV27 and TRBJ2-3; 9 bases line up with TRBD2. V shed 2 bases, J shed 6 bases, and the junction held 6 bases outside the gene matches. CDR3 length: 15 residues. Germline CDR1 MNHEY, CDR2 SMNVEV (reference sequence). As DNA, the CDR3 is TGTGCCAGCAGTTTACTAGCGGGGCCGGTGGATACGCAGTATTTT. As protein: CASSLLAGPVDTQYF.

The J gene is TRBJ1-5, the V gene TRBV6-5, with 8 bases identical to TRBD1. The V gene's germline CDR1 is MNHEY and CDR2 SVGAGI. The CDR3 covers 14 residues. J was trimmed by 7 bases and V by 8 bases; bases with no gene match: 10. The CDR3 sequence: CASQRGGQEQPQHF. The CDR3 DNA sequence: TGTGCCAGCCAAAGGGGGGGACAGGAGCAGCCCCAGCATTTT.